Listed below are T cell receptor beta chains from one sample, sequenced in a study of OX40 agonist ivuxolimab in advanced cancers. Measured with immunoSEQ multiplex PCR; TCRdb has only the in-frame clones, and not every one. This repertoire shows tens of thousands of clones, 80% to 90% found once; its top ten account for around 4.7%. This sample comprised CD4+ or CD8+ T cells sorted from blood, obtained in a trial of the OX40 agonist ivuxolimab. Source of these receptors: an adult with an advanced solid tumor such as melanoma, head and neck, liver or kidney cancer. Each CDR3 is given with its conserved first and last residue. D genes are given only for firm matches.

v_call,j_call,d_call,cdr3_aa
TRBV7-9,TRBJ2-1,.,CASSFLDNEQFF
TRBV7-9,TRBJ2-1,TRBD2,CASSLPSGVDNEQFF
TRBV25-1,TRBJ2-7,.,CASSDLGVTYEQYF
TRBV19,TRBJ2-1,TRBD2,CASSFGTSGRLHEQFF
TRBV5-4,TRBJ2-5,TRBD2,CASSVGEVAGAGETQYF
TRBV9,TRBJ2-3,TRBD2,CASSGGTSGRFTQYF
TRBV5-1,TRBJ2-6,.,CASSLGVSGANVLTF
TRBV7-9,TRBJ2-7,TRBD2,CASSPADGRSYEQYF
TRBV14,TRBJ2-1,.,CASSQEVVFYNEQFF
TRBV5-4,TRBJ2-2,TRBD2,CASSFIAGRQDPGELFF
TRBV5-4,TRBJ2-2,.,CASSPLGGLNTGELFF
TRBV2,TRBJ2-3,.,CASSDWILTDTQYF
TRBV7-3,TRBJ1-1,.,CASSLNGGRSTEAFF
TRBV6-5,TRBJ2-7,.,CASRHGQSYEQYF
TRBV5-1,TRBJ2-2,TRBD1,CASSPDRGHTGELFF
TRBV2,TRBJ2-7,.,CASREDLDEQYF
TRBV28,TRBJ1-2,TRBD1,CASSPSQTGRGYTF
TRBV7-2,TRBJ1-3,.,CASSLVGTSSGNTIYF
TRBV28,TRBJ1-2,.,CASSSPSEANYGYTF
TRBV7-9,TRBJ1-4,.,CASSGDEKLFF
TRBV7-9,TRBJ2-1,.,CASSLESSYNEQFF
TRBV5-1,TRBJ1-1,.,CASSLPGPEAFF
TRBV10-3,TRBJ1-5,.,CAISVDSNQPQHF
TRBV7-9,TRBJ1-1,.,CASILQGVTEAFF
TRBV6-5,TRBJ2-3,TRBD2,CASSLSGTSTDTQYF
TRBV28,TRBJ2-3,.,CASSLDNNTQYF
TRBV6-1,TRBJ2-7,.,CASSLGVAEQYF
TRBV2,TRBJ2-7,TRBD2,CASSEAPLAGVGAYEQYF
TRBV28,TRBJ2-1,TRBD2,CASSAVRGDPWNEQFF
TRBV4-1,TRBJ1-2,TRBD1,CASSQVTGGHGYTF
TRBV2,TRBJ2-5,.,CASRVSRGETQYF
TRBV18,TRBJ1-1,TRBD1,CASSPGQLNTEAFF
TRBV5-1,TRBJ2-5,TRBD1,CASSRTGGLETQYF
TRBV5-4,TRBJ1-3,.,CASSTTSSGNTIYF
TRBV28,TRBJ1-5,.,CASSPRPDGSNQPQHF
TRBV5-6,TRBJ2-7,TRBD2,CASSFGLAGSYEQYF
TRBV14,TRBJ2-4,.,CASSQSWLNIQYF
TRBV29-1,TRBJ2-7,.,CSVYLIGQYF
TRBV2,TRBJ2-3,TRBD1,CASRDRFSTDTQYF
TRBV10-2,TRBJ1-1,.,CASSESRVMNTEAFF
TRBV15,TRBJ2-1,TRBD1,CATSSRDRDNNEQFF
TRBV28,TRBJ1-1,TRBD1,CASSSQGGGRTEAFF
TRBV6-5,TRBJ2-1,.,CASSYGTEQFF
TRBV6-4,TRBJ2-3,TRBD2,CASRASGTDTQYF
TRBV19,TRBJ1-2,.,CASKHAEGSNYGYTF
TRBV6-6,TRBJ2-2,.,CASRYKQSNTGELFF
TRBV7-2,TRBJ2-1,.,CASSPRDVAYNEQFF
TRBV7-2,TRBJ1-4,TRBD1,CASSLGTGVDEKLFF
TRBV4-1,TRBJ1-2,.,CASSHGTGLDYGYTF
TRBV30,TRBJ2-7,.,CAWDLRQGTYEQYF
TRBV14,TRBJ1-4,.,CASSPVGAGEKLFF
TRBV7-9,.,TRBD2,CASSPKLLAGGYEQYF
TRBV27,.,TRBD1,CASSLTQGASEQYF
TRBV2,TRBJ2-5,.,CASILTLGDQYF
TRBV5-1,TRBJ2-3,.,CASSLGEADTQYF
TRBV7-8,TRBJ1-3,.,CASSDPMTPISGNTIYF
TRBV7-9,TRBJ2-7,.,CASSNRAYEQYF